The present T cell receptor (beta chain) was sequenced within a study of yellow fever vaccine responses in identical twins listed by TCRdb under 2018. Regarding the complete study: In the study, vaccine-responding T cell clones were precisely tracked in identical twins. What the research found in general, with its limitations: The T cell response to vaccination in identical twins was reported by the authors to appear partly convergent and partly personalized.

V drops 3 bases and J drops 4 bases, leaving 8 bases in between. The CDR3 runs 13 amino acids, cysteine and phenylalanine included. CDR3 DNA is the only sequence kept; it has 39 bases, read in frame from the first base. Per the germline V gene, MDHEN is the CDR1 and SYDVKM is the CDR2. On this clonotype itself: Its antigen is still unknown. No qualities accompany the bases; no much larger clone lies one base away.

The protocol used for the library was RT-PCR. The sequencing machine was an Illumina HiSeq 2500. TCRdb itself trimmed the public reads at Q25 with fastp, ran MiXCR and retained productive beta chains. Each entry merges the rows of one CDR3 protein and shows their most common DNA and genes. Here the sample has 15,000 to 20,000 distinct CDR3 sequences; 55% to 65% occur a single time. The biggest ten clones account for under 10% of the sample. The chain is assembled from TRBV28 and TRBJ2-3, and TRBD1 may be the D gene, going by 5 matching bases. The source of this sequence is a woman younger than 35 who received the yellow fever vaccine. Donor details come from another sample of the same person, matched by shared clones. Sample: T cells from blood (PBMCs), unsorted or a sorted subset (not recorded which), taken before or after yellow fever vaccination (not recorded which). The CDR3 here reads CASSFVGPDTQYF. Here is the DNA: TGTGCCAGCAGTTTCGTGGGGCCAGATACGCAGTATTTT.